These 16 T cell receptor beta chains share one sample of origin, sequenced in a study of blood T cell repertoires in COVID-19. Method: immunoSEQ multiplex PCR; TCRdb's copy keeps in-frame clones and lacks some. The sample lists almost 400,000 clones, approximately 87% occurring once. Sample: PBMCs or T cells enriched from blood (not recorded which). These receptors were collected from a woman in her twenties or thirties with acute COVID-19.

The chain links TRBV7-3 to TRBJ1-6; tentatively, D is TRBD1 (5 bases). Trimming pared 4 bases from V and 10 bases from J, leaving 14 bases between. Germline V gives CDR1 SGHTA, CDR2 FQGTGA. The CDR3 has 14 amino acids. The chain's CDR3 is CASSYSGTGSPLHF. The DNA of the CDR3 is TGTGCCAGCAGCTACTCGGGGACTGGGTCACCCCTCCACTTT.

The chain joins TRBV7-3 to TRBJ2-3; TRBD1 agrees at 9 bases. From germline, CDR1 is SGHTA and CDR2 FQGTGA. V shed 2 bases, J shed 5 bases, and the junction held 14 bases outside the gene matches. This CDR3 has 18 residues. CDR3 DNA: TGTGCCAGCAGCTTATATGGTCTCGACAGGGGGTTTGGAGATACGCAGTATTTT. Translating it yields CASSLYGLDRGFGDTQYF. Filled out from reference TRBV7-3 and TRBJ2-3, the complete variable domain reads GAGVSQTPSNKVTEKGKYVELRCDPISGHTALYWYRQSLGQGPEFLIYFQGTGAADDSGLPNDRFFAVRPEGSVSTLKIQRTERGDSAVYLCASSLYGLDRGFGDTQYFGPGTRLTVL.

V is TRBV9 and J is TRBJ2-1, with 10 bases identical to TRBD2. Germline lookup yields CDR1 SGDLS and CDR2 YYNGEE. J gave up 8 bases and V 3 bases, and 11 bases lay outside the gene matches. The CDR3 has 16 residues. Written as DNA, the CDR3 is TGTGCCAGCAGCGACAGAGCGGGGGGGATACCGCATGAGCAGTTCTTC. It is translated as CASSDRAGGIPHEQFF.

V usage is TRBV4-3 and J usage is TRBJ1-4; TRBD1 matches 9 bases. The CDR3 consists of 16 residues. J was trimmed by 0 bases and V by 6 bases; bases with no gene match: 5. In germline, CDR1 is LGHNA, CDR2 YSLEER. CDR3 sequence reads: CASRGQGSATNEKLFF. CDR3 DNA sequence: TGCGCCAGCAGAGGACAGGGGTCTGCAACTAATGAAAAACTGTTTTTT.

CDR3 protein: CASTLGGEGMYVQFF. The CDR3 DNA is TGTGCCAGCACCCTCGGGGGTGAGGGTATGTATGTGCAGTTCTTC. The V and J genes are TRBV7-2 and TRBJ2-1, with D possibly matching TRBD2 (6 bases). Germline CDR1 reads SGHTA; CDR2 reads FQGNSA. Trimming stripped 7 bases from V and 12 bases from J, with 25 bases between. The CDR3 extends over 15 amino acids.

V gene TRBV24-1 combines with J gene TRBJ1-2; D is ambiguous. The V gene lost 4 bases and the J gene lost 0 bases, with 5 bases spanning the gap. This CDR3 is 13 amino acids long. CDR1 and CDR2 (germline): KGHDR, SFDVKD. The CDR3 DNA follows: TGTGCCACCAGTGACGGTACTAACTATGGCTACACCTTC. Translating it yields CATSDGTNYGYTF.

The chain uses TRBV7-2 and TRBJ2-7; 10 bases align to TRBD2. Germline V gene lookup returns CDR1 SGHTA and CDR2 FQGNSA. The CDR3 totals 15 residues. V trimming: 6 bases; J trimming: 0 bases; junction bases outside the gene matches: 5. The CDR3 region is CASSQAGGSSYEQYF. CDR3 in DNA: TGTGCCAGCAGTCAAGCGGGGGGGAGCTCCTACGAGCAGTACTTC.

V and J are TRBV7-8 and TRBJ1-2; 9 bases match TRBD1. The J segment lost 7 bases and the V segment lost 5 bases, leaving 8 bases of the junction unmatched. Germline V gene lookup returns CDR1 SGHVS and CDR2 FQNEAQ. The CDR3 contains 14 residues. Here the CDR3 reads CASSTPGQGRGYTF. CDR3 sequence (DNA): TGTGCCAGCAGCACCCCGGGACAGGGTCGTGGCTACACCTTC.

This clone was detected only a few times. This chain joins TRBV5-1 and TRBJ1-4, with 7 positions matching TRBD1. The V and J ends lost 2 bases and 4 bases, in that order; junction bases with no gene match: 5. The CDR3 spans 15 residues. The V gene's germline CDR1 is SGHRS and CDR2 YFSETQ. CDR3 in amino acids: CASSFDRGHNEKLFF. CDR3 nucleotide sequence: TGCGCCAGCAGCTTCGATAGGGGGCATAATGAAAAACTGTTTTTT.

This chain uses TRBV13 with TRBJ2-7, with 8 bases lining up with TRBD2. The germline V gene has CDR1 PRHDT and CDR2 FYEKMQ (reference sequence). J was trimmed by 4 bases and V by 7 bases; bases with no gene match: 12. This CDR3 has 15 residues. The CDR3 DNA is TGTGCCAGCATTCAAGGGGCGGGGGGAGTTTACGAGCAGTACTTC. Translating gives CASIQGAGGVYEQYF.

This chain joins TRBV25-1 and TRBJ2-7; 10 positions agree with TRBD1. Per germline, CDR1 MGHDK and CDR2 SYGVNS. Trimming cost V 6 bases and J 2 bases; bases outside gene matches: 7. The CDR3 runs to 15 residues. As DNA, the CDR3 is TGTGCCAGCAGCCCCGGACAGGGGGTCCCCTACGAGCAGTACTTC. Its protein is CASSPGQGVPYEQYF.

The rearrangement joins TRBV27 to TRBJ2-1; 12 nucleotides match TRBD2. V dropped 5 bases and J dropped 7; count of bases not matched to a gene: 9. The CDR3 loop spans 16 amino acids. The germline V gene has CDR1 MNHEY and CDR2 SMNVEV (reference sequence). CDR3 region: CASSKPLAGGMNEQFF. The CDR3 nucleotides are TGTGCCAGCAGTAAACCACTAGCGGGGGGTATGAATGAGCAGTTCTTC.

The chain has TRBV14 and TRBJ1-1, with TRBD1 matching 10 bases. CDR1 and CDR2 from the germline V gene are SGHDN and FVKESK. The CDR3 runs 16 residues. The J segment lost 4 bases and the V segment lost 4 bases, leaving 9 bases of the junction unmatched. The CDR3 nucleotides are TGTGCCAGCAGCCCCTGGGACAGGGGAGCGGGCACTGAAGCTTTCTTT. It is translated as CASSPWDRGAGTEAFF. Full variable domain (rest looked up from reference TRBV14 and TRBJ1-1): EAGVTQFPSHSVIEKGQTVTLRCDPISGHDNLYWYRRVMGKEIKFLLHFVKESKQDESGMPNNRFLAERTGGTYSTLKVQPAELEDSGVYFCASSPWDRGAGTEAFFGQGTRLTVV.

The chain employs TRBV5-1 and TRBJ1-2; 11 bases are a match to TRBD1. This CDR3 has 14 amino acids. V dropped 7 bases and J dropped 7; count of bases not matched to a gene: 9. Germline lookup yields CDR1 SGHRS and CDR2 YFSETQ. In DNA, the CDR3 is TGCGCCAGCTCCTTGGGACAGGGGGTCGGTGGCTACACCTTC. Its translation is CASSLGQGVGGYTF. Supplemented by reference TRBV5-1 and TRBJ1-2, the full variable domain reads KAGVTQTPRYLIKTRGQQVTLSCSPISGHRSVSWYQQTPGQGLQFLFEYFSETQRNKGNFPGRFSGRQFSNSRSEMNVSTLELGDSALYLCASSLGQGVGGYTFGSGTRLTVV.

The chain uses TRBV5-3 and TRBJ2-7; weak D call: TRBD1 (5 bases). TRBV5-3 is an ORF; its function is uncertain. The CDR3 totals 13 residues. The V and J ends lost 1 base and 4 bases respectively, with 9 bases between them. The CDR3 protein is CARSLWGSYEQYF. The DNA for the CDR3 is TGTGCCAGAAGCTTGTGGGGCAGTTACGAGCAGTACTTC.

This CDR3 is CASSLQGTHNSPLHF. The CDR3 nucleotides read TGTGCCAGTAGTCTACAGGGGACCCATAATTCACCCCTCCACTTT. V usage is TRBV19 and J usage is TRBJ1-6; 7 bases line up with TRBD1. This CDR3 has 15 residues. CDR1 is LNHDA and CDR2 is SQIVND in the germline V gene (reference sequence). V was pared by 5 bases and J by 5 bases, with 6 bases of the junction left unmatched.